A single sample is the source of the 18 T cell receptor beta chains below, sequenced in a study of T cell responses to AZD1222 COVID-19 vaccine. Clones were sequenced by immunoSEQ multiplex PCR, and TCRdb holds only the in-frame ones, with some missing. The repertoire holds 130,000 to 150,000 clones, with under 95% as singletons. Material: peripheral blood, obtained on day 0 of AZD1222 vaccination. The receptors come from an adult in good health.

This chain uses TRBV7-9 with TRBJ2-7, with TRBD2 identical over 7 bases. There are 12 residues in the CDR3. The V segment lost 3 bases and the J segment 7 bases; nucleotides outside the gene matches: 3. Germline values: CDR1 SEHNR, CDR2 FQNEAQ (reference sequence). This chain's CDR3 is CASSFSGPEQYF. CDR3 bases: TGTGCCAGCAGCTTTAGCGGGCCAGAGCAGTACTTC.

This chain connects TRBV7-9 to TRBJ1-2; TRBD1 matches at 7 bases. J gave up 3 bases and V 2 bases, and 12 bases lay outside the gene matches. Germline CDR1 SEHNR, CDR2 FQNEAQ (reference sequence). The CDR3 loop spans 17 amino acids. This chain's CDR3 is CASSLLGVLDRYYGYTF. CDR3 bases: TGTGCCAGCAGCTTACTCGGTGTACTGGACAGGTACTATGGCTACACCTTC.

This sequence joins TRBV29-1 and TRBJ1-1; weak D call: TRBD1 (5 bases). The CDR3 runs to 13 residues. Germline V gives CDR1 SQVTM, CDR2 ANQGSEA. V was clipped by 1 base and J by 4 bases, with 10 bases between them. CDR3 amino acids: CSVEGIGGTEAFF. CDR3 nucleotide sequence: TGCAGCGTTGAAGGGATCGGGGGCACTGAAGCTTTCTTT.

This clone was picked up a small number of times. This chain joins TRBV7-2 and TRBJ2-5, with 9 bases identical to TRBD2. CDR1 and CDR2 from the germline V gene are SGHTA and FQGNSA. This CDR3 contains 14 residues. V lost 6 bases and J lost 5; bases outside the gene matches: 7. The CDR3 sequence: CASRFSGSKETQYF. CDR3 nucleotide sequence: TGTGCCAGCAGGTTTAGCGGGAGTAAGGAGACCCAGTACTTC.

The CDR3 is CASSEADSRGSLAQHF. The CDR3 region has the DNA TGTGCCAGCAGTGAAGCGGACAGTCGGGGGAGTTTGGCCCAGCATTTT. The chain couples TRBV6-1 to TRBJ1-5, with D perhaps matching TRBD1 (6 bases). Germline V gene data show CDR1 as MNHNS and CDR2 as SASEGT. V lost 0 bases, J lost 11 bases, and 20 bases lay in between. This CDR3 is 16 amino acids long.

This clone was observed at least ten times. Other nucleotide sequences from this sample produce the same CDR3. The rearrangement uses TRBV19 and TRBJ2-1, with 7 nucleotides matching TRBD1. From germline, CDR1 is LNHDA and CDR2 SQIVND (reference sequence). This CDR3 has 15 amino acids. With V trimmed by 1 base and J by 2 bases, 2 bases remained unmatched. CDR3 nucleotide sequence: TGTGCCAGTAGTATAGTACAGGGGCCCTACAATGAGCAGTTCTTC. Protein product: CASSIVQGPYNEQFF.

The table lists this clone with a count of one. The chain recombines TRBV13 with TRBJ1-2, with 9 bases lining up with TRBD1. This CDR3 has 15 amino acids. V dropped 5 bases and J dropped 4; count of bases not matched to a gene: 8. Germline V gene lookup returns CDR1 PRHDT and CDR2 FYEKMQ (reference sequence). CDR3 residues: CASSDRDRVFYGYTF. CDR3 sequence (DNA): TGTGCCAGCAGCGACCGGGACAGGGTTTTCTATGGCTACACCTTC. The whole variable domain, filled in from reference TRBV13 and TRBJ1-2, reads AAGVIQSPRHLIKEKRETATLKCYPIPRHDTVYWYQQGPGQDPQFLISFYEKMQSDKGSIPDRFSAQQFSDYHSELNMSSLELGDSALYFCASSDRDRVFYGYTFGSGTRLTVV.

The chain recombines TRBV19 with TRBJ1-2; D gene uncertain. The CDR3 is 14 amino acids. Germline-derived CDR1 and CDR2 are LNHDA and SQIVND (reference sequence). The ends were cut back, 6 bases at V and 8 bases at J, with 19 bases in the middle. The CDR3 loop is CASRNSDGSGGYTF. The CDR3 coding sequence is TGTGCCAGTAGAAATTCGGACGGCTCCGGAGGCTACACCTTC.

The chain has TRBV5-1 and TRBJ2-3; 10 nucleotides agree with TRBD1. The CDR3 totals 14 residues. Germline V CDR1 and CDR2: SGHRS, YFSETQ. V lost 3 bases, J lost 4 bases, and 2 bases stayed unmatched. The CDR3 is CASSYGQGADTQYF. The DNA for the CDR3 is TGCGCCAGCAGCTACGGACAGGGGGCAGATACGCAGTATTTT.

The chain has TRBV4-3 and TRBJ2-1, with D hard to call. Between the trimmed V and J ends, which lost 0 bases and 7 bases, there was a span of 10 bases. Germline V CDR1 and CDR2: LGHNA, YSLEER. CDR3 length: 14 residues. CDR3 in amino acids: CASSQDPRQNEQFF. The CDR3 DNA reads as TGCGCCAGCAGCCAAGATCCGCGGCAAAATGAGCAGTTCTTC.

The chain couples TRBV7-2 to TRBJ1-3; D remains unclear. The CDR3 loop spans 13 amino acids. Germline V CDR1 and CDR2: SGHTA, FQGNSA. The V end lost 7 bases, the J end lost 2 bases, and 9 bases lay between the germline ends. CDR3 sequence reads: CASIVAPGNTIYF. CDR3 DNA sequence: TGTGCCAGCATCGTAGCCCCTGGAAACACCATATATTTT.

The chain is built from TRBV7-2 and TRBJ1-3; possible D gene TRBD1, 5 bases. The V end was cut by 2 bases, the J end by 0 bases, with 14 bases between. CDR3 length equals 17 residues. Germline V lookup: CDR1 SGHTA, CDR2 FQGNSA. The DNA of the CDR3 is TGTGCCAGCAGCTTACAGCCGGGACGGATCTCTGGAAACACCATATATTTT. Translated, it gives CASSLQPGRISGNTIYF.

This chain connects TRBV6-5 to TRBJ1-1, with D unclear. V shed 6 bases and J shed 1 base, with 9 bases lying between them. CDR3 size: 13 residues. CDR1 MNHEY and CDR2 SVGAGI come from the germline V gene. In nucleotides, the CDR3 is TGTGCCAGCAGCCCAACACAGAACACTGAAGCTTTCTTT. Residues: CASSPTQNTEAFF.

The chain links TRBV29-1 to TRBJ2-1, with TRBD1 matching 9 bases. Germline CDR1 is SQVTM and CDR2 is ANQGSEA. The CDR3 is 18 residues long. V dropped 4 bases and J dropped 0; count of bases not matched to a gene: 13. The CDR3 region has the DNA TGCAGCGTTGGACGAAAGGACAGGGGCCTCAGCTCCTACAATGAGCAGTTCTTC. This encodes CSVGRKDRGLSSYNEQFF.

A few counts support this clone. The chain employs TRBV7-2 and TRBJ2-7; D might be TRBD1 or TRBD2, each matching 6 bases. CDR1 and CDR2 (germline): SGHTA, FQGNSA. This CDR3 has 14 amino acids. V was shortened by 4 bases and J by 7 bases, with 17 bases between the two germline ends. CDR3 in amino acids: CASSSPGGAKEQYF. The CDR3 DNA reads as TGTGCCAGCAGCTCCCCCGGGGGCGCTAAGGAGCAGTACTTC. The whole variable domain, filled in from reference TRBV7-2 and TRBJ2-7, reads GAGVSQSPSNKVTEKGKDVELRCDPISGHTALYWYRQSLGQGLEFLIYFQGNSAPDKSGLPSDRFSAERTGGSVSTLTIQRTQQEDSAVYLCASSSPGGAKEQYFGPGTRLTVT.

CDR3 DNA sequence: TGTGCCAGCAGCTTAGGACAGGGCAGGGGCTACACCTTC. Translation: CASSLGQGRGYTF. The chain couples TRBV7-2 to TRBJ1-2; 7 bases line up with TRBD1. This CDR3 spans 13 amino acids. Trimming removed 1 base from V and 8 bases from J; junction bases left unmatched: 4. Per the germline V gene, CDR1 is SGHTA and CDR2 is FQGNSA. Supplemented by reference TRBV7-2 and TRBJ1-2, the full variable domain reads GAGVSQSPSNKVTEKGKDVELRCDPISGHTALYWYRQSLGQGLEFLIYFQGNSAPDKSGLPSDRFSAERTGGSVSTLTIQRTQQEDSAVYLCASSLGQGRGYTFGSGTRLTVV.

This chain links TRBV18 with TRBJ2-2; D is possibly TRBD1 (6 bases). The ends were cut back, 5 bases at V and 5 bases at J, with 9 bases in the middle. The CDR3 contains 13 residues. CDR1 KGHSH and CDR2 LQKENI come from the germline V gene. CDR3 nucleotides: TGTGCCAGCTCAGGGACAAAAACCGGGGAGCTGTTTTTT. The encoded protein is CASSGTKTGELFF.

The chain couples TRBV13 to TRBJ1-2, with TRBD1 matching 11 bases. This CDR3 spans 15 amino acids. CDR1 is PRHDT, CDR2 FYEKMQ, per germline (reference sequence). Unmatched junction bases numbered 6, after V lost 5 bases and J lost 4 bases. CDR3 nucleotide sequence: TGTGCCAGCAGCGGGCGGACAGGGGGCAGCTATGGCTACACCTTC. Amino acids: CASSGRTGGSYGYTF.